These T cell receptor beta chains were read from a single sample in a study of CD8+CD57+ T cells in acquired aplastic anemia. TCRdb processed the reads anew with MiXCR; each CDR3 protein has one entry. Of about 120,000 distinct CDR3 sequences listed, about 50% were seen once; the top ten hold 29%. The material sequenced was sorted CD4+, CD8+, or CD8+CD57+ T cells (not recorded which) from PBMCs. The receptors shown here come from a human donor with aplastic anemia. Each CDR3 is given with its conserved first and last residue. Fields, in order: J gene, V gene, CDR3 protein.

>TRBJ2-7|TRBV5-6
CASSHQGYEQYF
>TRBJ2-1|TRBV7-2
CASSYLAGVRDNEQFF
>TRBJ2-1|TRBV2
CASRSGSGRVHEQFF
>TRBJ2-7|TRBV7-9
CASSLQGTEQYF
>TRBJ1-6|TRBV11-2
CASSLGRVPSYNSPLHF
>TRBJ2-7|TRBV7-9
CASSSSDREREQYF
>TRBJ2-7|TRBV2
CASSENLQGYEQYF
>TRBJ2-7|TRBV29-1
CSVVLTGSYEQYF
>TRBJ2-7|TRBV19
CASTPSPLSYEQYF
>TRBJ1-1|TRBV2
CASTGPGNAEAFF